The 27 T cell receptor beta chains given below trace back to one sample, sequenced in a study of CD8+CD57+ T cells in acquired aplastic anemia. In patients chosen for sequencing, flow cytometry had shown CD8+CD57+ cell expansion. The TCR beta profiling, which covered VDJ combination and CDR3 sequence, was carried out using genomic DNA as the template. One entry per CDR3 protein, called by TCRdb with MiXCR from the reads. The profile shows roughly 500,000 distinct CDR3 sequences, around 32% of them singletons. The sequenced sample consisted of sorted CD4+, CD8+, or CD8+CD57+ T cells (not recorded which) from PBMCs. The receptors were sampled from a human donor with aplastic anemia.

This clonotype was recorded a few times. One end of the junction fails to match germline, which may point to a read error. J is TRBJ1-4 and V is TRBV7-7, with 11 bases aligning to TRBD1. From germline, CDR1 is SSHAT and CDR2 FNYEAQ (reference sequence). This CDR3 has 15 residues. CDR3 sequence: CASSLGDRGFEKLFF. DNA of the CDR3: TGTGCTAGCAGCTTAGGGGACAGGGGGTTCGAAAAACTGTTTTTT.

This clonotype was counted ten times or more. An end of the junction differs from the germline gene, which may be a read error. J is TRBJ2-5 and V is TRBV5-1, with a weak D call TRBD2 (6 bases). The CDR3 covers 13 residues. Per the germline V gene, CDR1 is SGHRS and CDR2 is YFSETQ. Here the CDR3 DNA reads TGTGCTAGCAGCTTAGGAGGGGAAGAGACCCAGTACTTC. Residues: CASSLGGEETQYF. The variable domain in full, completed from reference TRBV5-1 and TRBJ2-5, reads KAGVTQTPRYLIKTRGQQVTLSCSPISGHRSVSWYQQTPGQGLQFLFEYFSETQRNKGNFPGRFSGRQFSNSRSEMNVSTLELGDSALYLCASSLGGEETQYFGPGTRLLVL.

This clonotype came up a few times. One junction end does not reproduce the germline sequence, and a read error may be involved. The gene calls are TRBV3-1 and TRBJ1-5, with D tentatively TRBD1 (5 bases). This CDR3 comprises 11 residues. The germline CDR1 and CDR2 sequences are LGHDT and YNNKEL (reference sequence). The CDR3 sequence is CASGTGQPQHF. The CDR3 nucleotides are TGCGCGTCCGGGACGGGTCAGCCCCAGCATTTT.

The rearrangement joins TRBV2 to TRBJ2-2; D may be TRBD1 or TRBD2 (5 bases each). This CDR3 region has 16 residues. Germline V CDR1 and CDR2: SNHLY, FYNNEI. V was cut by 2 bases and J by 1 base, with 11 bases left in between. The CDR3 here is CASSEWGKENTGELFF. CDR3 nucleotides: TGTGCCAGCAGTGAATGGGGGAAGGAGAACACCGGGGAGCTGTTTTTT.

This clonotype has a single count. The chain couples TRBV2 to TRBJ1-2, with a possible D match to TRBD1 (6 bases). Trimming pared 2 bases from V and 10 bases from J, leaving 11 bases between. Germline CDR1 and CDR2: SNHLY and FYNNEI. The CDR3 runs to 12 residues. The CDR3 reads CASSERDRTYTF. CDR3 nucleotide sequence: TGTGCCAGCAGTGAACGTGACAGGACCTACACCTTC.

The table lists this clonotype with many counts. CDR3 coding DNA: TGTGCCAGCAGTGAGACAGGGAGCAATCAGCCCCAGCATTTT. Its translation: CASSETGSNQPQHF. The chain is built from TRBV2 and TRBJ1-5; 7 positions match TRBD1. The germline gives CDR1 SNHLY, CDR2 FYNNEI. The CDR3 spans 14 residues. V shed 3 bases, J shed 1 base, and the junction held 0 bases outside the gene matches.

V and J are TRBV2 and TRBJ2-7; the match to TRBD1 covers 9 bases. The V and J ends lost 7 bases and 3 bases, in that order; junction bases with no gene match: 10. The germline CDR1 and CDR2 sequences are SNHLY and FYNNEI. The CDR3 runs to 15 residues. CDR3 sequence: CASKAGGQGYYEQYF. For the CDR3, the DNA is TGTGCCAGCAAGGCTGGGGGACAGGGCTACTACGAGCAGTACTTC.

This clonotype was detected ten times or more. The rearrangement uses TRBV5-6 and TRBJ2-7; D gene ambiguous. This CDR3 comprises 13 residues. V was pared by 1 base and J by 3 bases, with 8 bases between. Per germline, CDR1 SGHDT and CDR2 YYEEEE. Here the CDR3 DNA reads TGTGCCAGCAGCTTGAAGGGTTACTACGAGCAGTACTTC. Its protein is CASSLKGYYEQYF.

In this sample, this clonotype turned up a few times. This chain connects TRBV19 to TRBJ2-7, with 10 bases fitting TRBD1. The ends lost 11 bases at V and 7 bases at J; junction bases unmatched: 14. CDR3 size: 14 residues. The V gene's germline CDR1 is LNHDA and CDR2 SQIVND (reference sequence). This CDR3 reads CAWGGTGELGEQYF. Here the CDR3 DNA reads TGTGCCTGGGGAGGGACAGGGGAACTAGGGGAGCAGTACTTC.

This clonotype was recorded at least ten times. The chain uses TRBV7-3 and TRBJ2-5, with TRBD2 matching 8 bases. CDR1 and CDR2 from the germline V gene are SGHTA and FQGTGA. The trim removed 5 bases at V and 5 bases at J, leaving 10 bases unmatched. This CDR3 has 15 residues. CDR3 region: CASSLRAGEGETQYF. CDR3 DNA sequence: TGTGCCAGCAGCCTAAGAGCGGGAGAGGGGGAGACCCAGTACTTC. Supplemented by reference TRBV7-3 and TRBJ2-5, the full variable domain reads GAGVSQTPSNKVTEKGKYVELRCDPISGHTALYWYRQSLGQGPEFLIYFQGTGAADDSGLPNDRFFAVRPEGSVSTLKIQRTERGDSAVYLCASSLRAGEGETQYFGPGTRLLVL.

The chain links TRBV10-3 to TRBJ1-3, with D hard to call. V was pared by 8 bases and J by 4 bases, with 0 bases between. Germline assignment: CDR1 ENHRY and CDR2 SYGVKD. This CDR3 contains 9 residues. The CDR3 nucleotides read TGTGCCATCGGAAACACCATATATTTT. Protein sequence: CAIGNTIYF.

The sample holds a few counts of this clonotype. The chain employs TRBV6-2 or TRBV6-3 and TRBJ1-3; TRBD1 is a possible D gene (5 bases). Germline V gene data show CDR1 as MNHEY and CDR2 as SVGEGT. This CDR3 spans 15 amino acids. V lost 6 bases and J 5 bases, leaving 17 bases between the germline ends. Here the CDR3 DNA reads TGTGCCAGCAGCTCCATGGGCAGGGACCGAAACACCATATATTTT. This translates into CASSSMGRDRNTIYF.

This clonotype came up once. The junction shows a germline mismatch at one end, possibly a read error. The genes are TRBV7-2 and TRBJ2-7, with 11 bases that match TRBD2. The length of the CDR3 is 15 residues. Germline V gives CDR1 SGHTA, CDR2 FQGNSA. CDR3 protein: CASRRIAGGAYKQYF. As DNA, the CDR3 is TGTGCCAGCAGGCGAATAGCGGGGGGGGCCTACAAGCAGTACTTC.

The CDR3 spells CATSRDSGPEGYTF. The CDR3 region has the DNA TGTGCCACCAGCAGAGACTCGGGACCGGAAGGCTACACCTTC. V usage is TRBV15 and J usage is TRBJ1-2, with a weak D call TRBD1 (5 bases). Germline V lookup: CDR1 LNHNV, CDR2 YYDKDF (reference sequence). This CDR3 has 14 residues. V lost 0 bases, J lost 8 bases, and 13 bases lay in between. Based on the CDR3 plus reference TRBV15 and TRBJ1-2, the full variable domain is DAMVIQNPRYQVTQFGKPVTLSCSQTLNHNVMYWYQQKSSQAPKLLFHYYDKDFNNEADTPDNFQSRRPNTSFCFLDIRSPGLGDTAMYLCATSRDSGPEGYTFGSGTRLTVV.

This clonotype was observed a few times. The V call is TRBV4-2, the J call TRBJ1-6; weak D call: TRBD1 (6 bases). The CDR3 has 16 amino acids. Germline V gene lookup returns CDR1 LGHNA and CDR2 YNFKEQ. Trimming shortened V by 1 base and J by 7 bases, and 14 bases separated the two germline ends. The DNA for the CDR3 is TGTGCCAGCAGCCAAGGACGAGGACAGAAAAATTCACCCCTCCACTTT. Translating it yields CASSQGRGQKNSPLHF.

This clonotype was counted a single time. This CDR3 reads CAISESGSVNEQFF. The CDR3, as DNA: TGTGCCATCAGTGAGTCGGGGAGCGTCAATGAGCAGTTCTTC. The rearrangement joins TRBV10-3 to TRBJ2-1; D is possibly TRBD2 (5 bases). Looked up from germline, CDR1 is ENHRY and CDR2 is SYGVKD. The CDR3 has 14 residues. V was trimmed by 0 bases and J by 6 bases, leaving 9 bases between them.

The genes are TRBV9 and TRBJ2-5; D may be TRBD1 or TRBD2 (6 bases each). Germline V gives CDR1 SGDLS, CDR2 YYNGEE. The CDR3 extends over 16 amino acids. V was clipped by 0 bases and J by 1 base, with 13 bases between them. The CDR3 protein is CASSVDPPGAQETQYF. The CDR3, as DNA: TGTGCCAGCAGCGTAGACCCCCCGGGGGCCCAAGAGACCCAGTACTTC.

In the case of this clonotype: Possible read error: a much larger clone is one base away. V and J are TRBV20-1 and TRBJ2-3; TRBD1 matches 7 bases. The CDR3 has 12 residues. Germline CDR1 DFQATT, CDR2 SNEGSKA (reference sequence). The V gene end was trimmed by 8 bases and the J gene end by 2 bases; junction bases not matched to a gene: 4. Here the CDR3 reads CSTDRATDTQYF. In nucleotides, the CDR3 is TGCAGTACAGACAGGGCCACAGATACGCAGTATTTT.

This chain uses TRBV10-3 with TRBJ2-7; D may be TRBD1 or TRBD2 (5 bases each). Looked up from germline, CDR1 is ENHRY and CDR2 is SYGVKD. With 10 bases removed from V and 0 bases from J, the gap between germline ends came to 13 bases. This CDR3 is built from 13 residues. CDR3 bases: TGTGCCACCAGGGACGGAAACTCCTACGAGCAGTACTTC. Residues: CATRDGNSYEQYF.

The chain carries TRBV11-1 and TRBJ2-1; D might be TRBD2 (6 bases). This CDR3 contains 17 residues. Germline V gene lookup returns CDR1 SGHAT and CDR2 FQDESV (reference sequence). The V end was cut by 5 bases, the J end by 8 bases, with 25 bases between. The CDR3 loop reads CASSPPSLGEVVYEQFF. In DNA, the CDR3 is TGTGCCAGCAGCCCACCCTCTTTAGGGGAGGTCGTATATGAGCAGTTCTTC.

The chain carries TRBV11-2 and TRBJ2-7; 10 bases match TRBD1. The CDR3 spans 17 residues. Germline-derived CDR1 and CDR2 are SGHAT and FQNNGV. Germline trimming cut 1 base from V and 1 base from J; bases unmatched to any gene: 7. CDR3 sequence (DNA): TGTGCCAGCAGCTTAGGAGACAGGGGGCAGGGGTCCTACGAGCAGTACTTC. It encodes CASSLGDRGQGSYEQYF.

This clonotype was seen a handful of times. The chain uses TRBV9 and TRBJ1-5; tentatively, D is TRBD1 (6 bases). CDR3 length: 19 amino acids. Trimming left V 0 bases short and J 2 bases short, with 21 bases between. The germline gives CDR1 SGDLS, CDR2 YYNGEE. Here the CDR3 reads CASSVGRGETFGGNQPQHF. The CDR3 DNA reads TGTGCCAGCAGCGTAGGGAGGGGGGAAACTTTTGGAGGCAATCAGCCCCAGCATTTT.

The chain couples TRBV5-4 to TRBJ1-2, with 9 positions matching TRBD1. The junction had 7 bases not matched to a gene; V was cut back by 6 bases and J by 4 bases. Germline V gene sequence: CDR1 SGHNT, CDR2 YYREEE (reference sequence). The CDR3 is made up of 14 amino acids. The CDR3 reads CASKGQGNLYGYTF. CDR3 in DNA: TGTGCCAGCAAAGGACAGGGGAACCTCTATGGCTACACCTTC.

The chain has TRBV24-1 and TRBJ1-2; tentative D call: TRBD1 (5 bases). V gave up 12 bases and J gave up 8 bases, with 21 bases separating them. Germline V lookup: CDR1 KGHDR, CDR2 SFDVKD. The CDR3 spans 13 residues. In nucleotides, the CDR3 is TGTGCCTGGATCCCCCGGGGGTATCTAGGCTACACCTTC. Translated, it gives CAWIPRGYLGYTF.

This chain connects TRBV12-3 or TRBV12-4 to TRBJ1-1; D may be TRBD1 (5 bases). The CDR3 is 13 amino acids. The V and J ends lost 6 bases and 8 bases respectively, with 16 bases between them. CDR3 nucleotide sequence: TGTGCCAGCAGCGCCCGCGGGGCCTCGGAAGCTTTCTTT. As protein: CASSARGASEAFF.

The J gene is TRBJ2-2, the V gene TRBV9; the D call may be TRBD1 or TRBD2 (5 bases each). The CDR3 length is 15 residues. The germline V and J ends were trimmed by 3 bases and 5 bases, with 14 bases remaining between them. Germline V gene sequence: CDR1 SGDLS, CDR2 YYNGEE. CDR3 loop: CASSASGAATGELFF. As DNA, the CDR3 is TGTGCCAGCAGCGCCTCCGGGGCGGCAACCGGGGAGCTGTTTTTT.

This clonotype was recorded many times. The chain carries TRBV7-3 and TRBJ2-7; D not certain. The CDR3 is 14 residues long. CDR1 and CDR2 (germline): SGHTA, FQGTGA. The ends were cut back, 5 bases at V and 2 bases at J, with 13 bases in the middle. CDR3 DNA: TGTGCCAGCAGCCCAACCTCCGGGCCCTACGAGCAGTACTTC. As protein: CASSPTSGPYEQYF.